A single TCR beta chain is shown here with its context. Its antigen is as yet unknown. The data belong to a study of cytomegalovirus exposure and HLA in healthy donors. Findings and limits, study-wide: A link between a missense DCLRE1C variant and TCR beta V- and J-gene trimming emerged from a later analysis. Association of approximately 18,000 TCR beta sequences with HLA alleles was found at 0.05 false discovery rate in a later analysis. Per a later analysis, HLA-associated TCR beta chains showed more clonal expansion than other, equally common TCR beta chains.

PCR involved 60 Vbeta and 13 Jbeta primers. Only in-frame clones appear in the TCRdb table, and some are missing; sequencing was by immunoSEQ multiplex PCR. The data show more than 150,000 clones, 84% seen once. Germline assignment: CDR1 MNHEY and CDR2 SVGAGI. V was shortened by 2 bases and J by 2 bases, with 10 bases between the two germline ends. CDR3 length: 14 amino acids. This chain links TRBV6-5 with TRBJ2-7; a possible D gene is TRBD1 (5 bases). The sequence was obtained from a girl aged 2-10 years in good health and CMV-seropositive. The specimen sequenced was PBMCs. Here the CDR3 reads CASSYGQGPYEQYF. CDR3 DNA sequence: TGTGCCAGCAGTTACGGGCAGGGCCCCTACGAGCAGTACTTC.